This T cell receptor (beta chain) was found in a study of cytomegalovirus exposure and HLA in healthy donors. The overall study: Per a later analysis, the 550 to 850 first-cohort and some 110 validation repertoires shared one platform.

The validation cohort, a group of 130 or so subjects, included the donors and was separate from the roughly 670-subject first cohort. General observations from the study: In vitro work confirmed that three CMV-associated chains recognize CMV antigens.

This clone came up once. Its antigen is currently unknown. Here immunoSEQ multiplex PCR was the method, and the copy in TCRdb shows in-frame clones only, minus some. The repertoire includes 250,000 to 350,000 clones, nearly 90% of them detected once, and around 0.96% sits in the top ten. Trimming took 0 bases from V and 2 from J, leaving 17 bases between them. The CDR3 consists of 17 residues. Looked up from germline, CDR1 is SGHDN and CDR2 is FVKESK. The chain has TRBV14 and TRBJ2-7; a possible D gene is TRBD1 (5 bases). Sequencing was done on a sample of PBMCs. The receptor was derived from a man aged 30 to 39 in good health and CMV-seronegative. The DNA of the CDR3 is TGTGCCAGCAGCCAAGAAGATTGGACACCTCTCCCCTACGAGCAGTACTTC. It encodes CASSQEDWTPLPYEQYF.